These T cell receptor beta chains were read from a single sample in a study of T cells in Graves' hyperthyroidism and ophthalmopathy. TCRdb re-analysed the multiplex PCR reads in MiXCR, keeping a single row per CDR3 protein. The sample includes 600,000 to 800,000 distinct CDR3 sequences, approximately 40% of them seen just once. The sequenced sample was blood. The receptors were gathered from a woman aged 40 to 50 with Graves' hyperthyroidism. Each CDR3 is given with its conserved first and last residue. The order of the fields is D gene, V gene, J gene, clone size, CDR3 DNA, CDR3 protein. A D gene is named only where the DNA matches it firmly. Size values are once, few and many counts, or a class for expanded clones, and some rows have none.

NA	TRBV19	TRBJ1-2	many	TGTGCCAGTAGTATTCGCAGGGCTGAAGGCTACACCTTC	CASSIRRAEGYTF
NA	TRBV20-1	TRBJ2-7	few	TGCAGTGCCAGCGATTTCCAGGGGATCTCCTACGAGCAGTACTTC	CSASDFQGISYEQYF
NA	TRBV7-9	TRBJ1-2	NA	TGTGCCAGCAGCCCTTCTATGGGGGCCACCTCCTATGGCTACACCTTC	CASSPSMGATSYGYTF
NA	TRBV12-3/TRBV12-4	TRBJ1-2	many	TGTGCCAGCAGAACTACCATAGACTATGGCTACACCTTC	CASRTTIDYGYTF
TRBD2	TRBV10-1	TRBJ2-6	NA	TGCGCCAGCTCACCACCAGCGGGAGTTGCTGGGGCCAACGTCCTGACTTTC	CASSPPAGVAGANVLTF
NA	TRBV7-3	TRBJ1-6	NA	TGTGCCAGCAGCCCGATAGGGGTCCATAATTCACCCCTCCACTTT	CASSPIGVHNSPLHF
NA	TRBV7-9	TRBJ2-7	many	TGTGCCAGCAGTCGAGCCGGGGCCGGGGTTTACGAGCAGTACTTC	CASSRAGAGVYEQYF
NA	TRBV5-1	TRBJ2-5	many	TGCGCCAGCAGCTTGTCCCCCGGAGAGACCCAGTACTTC	CASSLSPGETQYF
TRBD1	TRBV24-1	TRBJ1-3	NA	TGTGCCACCAGTGATTACAGGGGGAACACCATATATTTT	CATSDYRGNTIYF
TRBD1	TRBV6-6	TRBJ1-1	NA	TGTGCCAGCAGTGCGTCAGGGGGGGTGGATGAAGCTTTCTTT	CASSASGGVDEAFF
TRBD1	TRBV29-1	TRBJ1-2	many	TGCAGCGTTGGAGGACAGGGGGTCTACTATGGCTACACCTTC	CSVGGQGVYYGYTF
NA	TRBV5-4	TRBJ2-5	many	TGTGCCAGCAGAACGGACAACCAAGAGACCCAGTACTTC	CASRTDNQETQYF
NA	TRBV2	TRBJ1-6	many	TGTGCCAGCAGTGAAGCCGGGGATAATTCACCCCTCCACTTT	CASSEAGDNSPLHF
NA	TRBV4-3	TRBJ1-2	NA	TGCGCCAGCAGCCAAGATCTCTGGACCAGGGACTATGGCTACACCTTC	CASSQDLWTRDYGYTF
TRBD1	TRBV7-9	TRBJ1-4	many	TGTGCCAGCAGCGCTGGGTGGGACAGTCTTACTAATGAAAAACTGTTTTTT	CASSAGWDSLTNEKLFF
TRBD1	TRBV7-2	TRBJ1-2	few	TGTGCCAGCAGCTTGGACACCGGGACAGGGACGGGGGGCTATGGCTACACCTTC	CASSLDTGTGTGGYGYTF
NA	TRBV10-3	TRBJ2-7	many	TGTGCCACCACAGAATCCTACGAGCAGTACTTC	CATTESYEQYF
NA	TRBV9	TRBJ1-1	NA	TGTGCCAGCAGCCCTCCGGGGGGCTCTGAAGCTTTCTTT	CASSPPGGSEAFF
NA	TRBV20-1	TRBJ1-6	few	TGCAGTGCTAGAACGGCGAGCTCCTATAATTCACCCCTCCACTTT	CSARTASSYNSPLHF
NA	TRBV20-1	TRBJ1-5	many	TGCAGTGCTAGGAGGGACGGAAATCAGCCCCAGCATTTT	CSARRDGNQPQHF
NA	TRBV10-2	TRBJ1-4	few	TGCGCCAGCAGTGATAGGGCCCCGGATGAAAAACTGTTTTTT	CASSDRAPDEKLFF
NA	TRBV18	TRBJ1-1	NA	TGTGCCAGCTCACCACAGGGCCTAGTGGGCACTGAAGCTTTCTTT	CASSPQGLVGTEAFF
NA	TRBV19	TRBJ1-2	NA	TGTGCCAGTAGGACAGGCCTAACAAGTCTTTATGGCTACACCTTC	CASRTGLTSLYGYTF
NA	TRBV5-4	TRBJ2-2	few	TGCGCCAGCAGCCAAGGCCTCGTGGCCGGGGAGCTGTTTTTT	CASSQGLVAGELFF
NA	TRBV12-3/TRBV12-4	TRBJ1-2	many	TGTGCCAGCAGTTTAGTCCCAAGCCATGGCTACACCTTC	CASSLVPSHGYTF
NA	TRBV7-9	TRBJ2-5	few	TGTGCCAGCAGCCAAGTACAACGGGGGGCAGAAGAGACCCAGTACTTC	CASSQVQRGAEETQYF
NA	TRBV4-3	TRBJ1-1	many	TGCGCCAGCAGCCAAGAGGAAGGGCAGGGGAACACTGAAGCTTTCTTT	CASSQEEGQGNTEAFF
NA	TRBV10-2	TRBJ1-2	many	TGCGCCAGCAGTGACGAATCACAGGGAGGTGAAGGCTACACCTTC	CASSDESQGGEGYTF
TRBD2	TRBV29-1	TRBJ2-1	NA	TGCAGCGCCCTAGCGGGAGGGTACAATGAGCAGTTCTTC	CSALAGGYNEQFF
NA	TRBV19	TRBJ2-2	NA	TGTGCCAGTAGTATTTCGGGGGACACCGTGGAGCTGTTTTTT	CASSISGDTVELFF
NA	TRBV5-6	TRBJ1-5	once	TGTGCCAGCAGCTCTTTTATTGGGGGTAGCAATCAGCCCCAGCATTTT	CASSSFIGGSNQPQHF
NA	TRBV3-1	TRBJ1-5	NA	TGTGCCAGCAGCCGGGGGGACCGGTCGGGCAATCAGCCCCAGCATTTT	CASSRGDRSGNQPQHF
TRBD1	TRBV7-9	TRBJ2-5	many	TGTGCCAGCAGCCCCCAGACAGGGATTATAGAGACCCAGTACTTC	CASSPQTGIIETQYF
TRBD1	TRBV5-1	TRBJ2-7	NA	TGCGCCAGCAGCTTGGTGCAGGGGGATGAGCAGTACTTC	CASSLVQGDEQYF
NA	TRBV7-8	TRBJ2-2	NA	TGCGCCTCAGCAGGGGAAGGAACCGGGGAGCTGTTTTTT	CASAGEGTGELFF
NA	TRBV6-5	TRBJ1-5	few	TGTGCCAGCAGTCCCGGGGCCGAAGGGCAGCCCCAGCATTTT	CASSPGAEGQPQHF
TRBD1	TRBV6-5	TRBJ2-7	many	TGTGCCAGCAGGATCCTAGGGACAGGGGGCTTATCGCCGCAGTACTTC	CASRILGTGGLSPQYF
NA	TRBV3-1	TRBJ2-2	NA	TGTGCCAGCAGCCAGACAGATACCGGGGAGCTGTTTTTT	CASSQTDTGELFF
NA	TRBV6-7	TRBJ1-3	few	TGTGCCAGCCGACAACCACTAAACACCATATATTTT	CASRQPLNTIYF
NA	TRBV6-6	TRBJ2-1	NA	TGTGCCAGCAGTTCGGACGCGTACAATGAGCAGTTCTTC	CASSSDAYNEQFF
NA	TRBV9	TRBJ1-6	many	TGTGCCAGCAGCGCCGAACAGGGATCAAATTCACCCCTCCACTTT	CASSAEQGSNSPLHF
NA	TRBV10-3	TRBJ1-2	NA	TGTGCCATCAGTGACTCTGCGGGAATCTCTGGAAACACCTTC	CAISDSAGISGNTF
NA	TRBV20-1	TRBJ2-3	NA	TGCAGTGCTAGAGAGGGACGTACGCAGTATTTT	CSAREGRTQYF